Listed here is a single T cell receptor beta chain. This sample was taken from a study of blood T cell repertoires in COVID-19. The CDR3 consists of 13 residues. CDR1 is SGHNT and CDR2 is YYREEE in the germline V gene (reference sequence). The V end lost 0 bases, the J end lost 7 bases, and 8 bases lay between the germline ends. Categorization into cohorts depended on clinical history that participants reported. Original processing methods: Estimates of nucleated cell counts were drawn from the amplification of reference gene primers. Clones were read by immunoSEQ multiplex PCR, and TCRdb kept only the in-frame ones, dropping some. That table gives V, J and clone size, and the DNA gave D and trimming. The table shows under 350,000 clones, with roughly 86% occurring only once.

Sequences were obtained from PBMCs or T cells enriched from blood (not recorded which). V gene TRBV5-4 combines with J gene TRBJ2-1, with D possibly matching TRBD2 (5 bases). The clonotype was recovered from a woman between 18 and 29 years old who had recovered from COVID-19. The CDR3 DNA sequence: TGTGCCAGCAGCTTGGGGACTTTAAATGAGCAGTTCTTC. Its protein product is CASSLGTLNEQFF.